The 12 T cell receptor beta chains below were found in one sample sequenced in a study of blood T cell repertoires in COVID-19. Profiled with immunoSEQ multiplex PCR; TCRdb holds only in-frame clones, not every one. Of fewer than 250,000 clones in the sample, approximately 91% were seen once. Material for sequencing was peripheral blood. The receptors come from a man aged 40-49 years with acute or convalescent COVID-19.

This chain's CDR3 is CASRLAGERNEQFF. The CDR3 region has the DNA TGTGCCAGCAGACTAGCGGGAGAGAGGAATGAGCAGTTCTTC. This chain connects TRBV6-6 to TRBJ2-1; 11 bases are a match to TRBD2. Looked up from germline, CDR1 is MNHNY and CDR2 is SVGAGI (reference sequence). The CDR3 length is 14 residues. J lost 7 bases, V lost 6 bases, and 5 bases had no gene match.

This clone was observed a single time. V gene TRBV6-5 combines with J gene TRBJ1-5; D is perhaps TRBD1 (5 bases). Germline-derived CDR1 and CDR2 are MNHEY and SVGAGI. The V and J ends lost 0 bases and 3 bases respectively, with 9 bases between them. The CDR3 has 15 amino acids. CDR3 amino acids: CASSYSRQYNQPQHF. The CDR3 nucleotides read TGTGCCAGCAGTTACTCTCGACAGTACAATCAGCCCCAGCATTTT.

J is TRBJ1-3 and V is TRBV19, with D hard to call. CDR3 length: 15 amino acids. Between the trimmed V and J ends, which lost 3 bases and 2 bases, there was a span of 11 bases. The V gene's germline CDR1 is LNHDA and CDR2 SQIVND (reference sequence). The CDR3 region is CASSILGSAGNTIYF. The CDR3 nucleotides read TGTGCCAGTAGTATTCTGGGCAGTGCTGGAAACACCATATATTTT.

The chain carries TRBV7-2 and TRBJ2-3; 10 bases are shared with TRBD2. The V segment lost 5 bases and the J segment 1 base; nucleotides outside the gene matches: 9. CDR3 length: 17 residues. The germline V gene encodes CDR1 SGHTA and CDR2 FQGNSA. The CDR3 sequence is CASSALAGGGGTDTQYF. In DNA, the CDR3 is TGTGCCAGCAGCGCCTTAGCGGGAGGTGGTGGCACAGATACGCAGTATTTT.

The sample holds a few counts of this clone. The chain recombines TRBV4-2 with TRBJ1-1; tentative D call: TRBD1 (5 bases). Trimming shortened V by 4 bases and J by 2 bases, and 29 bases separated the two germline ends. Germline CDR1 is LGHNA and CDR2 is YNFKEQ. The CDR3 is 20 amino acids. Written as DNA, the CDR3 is TGTGCCAGCAGCCGCGGATTACGGGGACTGGGTCCCTTGGGCAACACTGAAGCTTTCTTT. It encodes CASSRGLRGLGPLGNTEAFF.

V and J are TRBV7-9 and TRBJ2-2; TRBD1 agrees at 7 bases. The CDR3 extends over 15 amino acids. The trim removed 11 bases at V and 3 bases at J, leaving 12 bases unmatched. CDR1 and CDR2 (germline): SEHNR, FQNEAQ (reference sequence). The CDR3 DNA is TGTGCCGGTTTACAGGGGCCCTCGGACACCGGGGAGCTGTTTTTT. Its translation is CAGLQGPSDTGELFF.

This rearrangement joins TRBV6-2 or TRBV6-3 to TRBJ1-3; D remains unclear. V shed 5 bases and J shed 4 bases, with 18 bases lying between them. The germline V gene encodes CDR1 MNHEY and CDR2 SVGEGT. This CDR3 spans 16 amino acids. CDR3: CASSRPMAGLGNTIYF. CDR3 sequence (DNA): TGTGCCAGCAGTCGTCCGATGGCGGGCCTCGGAAACACCATATATTTT.

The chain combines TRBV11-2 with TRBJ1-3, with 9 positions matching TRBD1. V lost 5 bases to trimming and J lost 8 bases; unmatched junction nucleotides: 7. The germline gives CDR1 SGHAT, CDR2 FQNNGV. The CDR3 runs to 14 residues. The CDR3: CASSQDRGKDTIYF. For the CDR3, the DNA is TGTGCCAGCAGCCAGGACAGGGGAAAGGACACCATATATTTT.

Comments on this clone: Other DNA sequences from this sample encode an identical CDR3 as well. CDR3 residues: CASSQDRGFYEQYF. Written as DNA, the CDR3 is TGCGCCAGCAGCCAAGATCGGGGGTTCTACGAGCAGTACTTC. This rearrangement joins TRBV4-1 to TRBJ2-7, with a possible D match to TRBD2 (6 bases). V shed 0 bases and J shed 3 bases, with 9 bases lying between them. The CDR3 runs 14 residues. Germline CDR1 is MGHRA and CDR2 is YSYEKL.

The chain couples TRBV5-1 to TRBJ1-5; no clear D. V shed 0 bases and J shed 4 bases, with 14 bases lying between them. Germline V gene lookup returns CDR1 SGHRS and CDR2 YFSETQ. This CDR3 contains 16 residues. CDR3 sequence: CASSLEEGIGNQPQHF. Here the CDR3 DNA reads TGCGCCAGCAGCTTGGAGGAGGGAATAGGAAATCAGCCCCAGCATTTT.

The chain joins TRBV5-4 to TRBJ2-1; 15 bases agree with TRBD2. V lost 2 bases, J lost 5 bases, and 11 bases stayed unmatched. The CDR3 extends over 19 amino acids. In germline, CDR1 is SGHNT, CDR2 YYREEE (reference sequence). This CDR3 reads CASSLAGLAGGVGNNEQFF. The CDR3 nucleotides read TGTGCCAGCAGCTTAGCCGGACTAGCGGGAGGGGTAGGCAACAATGAGCAGTTCTTC.

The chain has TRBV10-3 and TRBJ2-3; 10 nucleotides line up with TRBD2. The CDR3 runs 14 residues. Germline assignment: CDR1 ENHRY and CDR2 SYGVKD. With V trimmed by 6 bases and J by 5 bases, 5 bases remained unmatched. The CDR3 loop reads CAIREAGGRDTQYF. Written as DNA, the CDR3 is TGTGCCATCAGAGAAGCGGGAGGGCGAGATACGCAGTATTTT.